This T cell receptor beta chain was sequenced during a study of CD8 T cells in Susac syndrome. V dropped 4 bases and J dropped 9; count of bases not matched to a gene: 8. Germline values: CDR1 SGHDT, CDR2 YYEEEE. The CDR3 totals 15 residues. RNA was extracted with the RNeasy kit, and a quantity of roughly 0.5 to 1 ug was reverse transcribed using random hexamers. Amplification of TCR beta CDR3 spanned 54 Vbeta and 13 Jbeta via immunoSEQ multiplex PCR. MiXCR was run by TCRdb on the immunoSEQ multiplex PCR reads, yielding one entry per CDR3 protein. The sample has about 120,000 distinct CDR3 sequences, 80% to 95% seen once.

V gene TRBV5-6 combines with J gene TRBJ2-1; TRBD2 matches 12 bases. The sequenced material came from CD4+ T cells from PBMCs. The receptor's source is a human donor in good health. CDR3 bases: TGTGCCAGCAGCCCCCTTGGACTAGCGGGACTTGAGCAGTTCTTC. Its translation is CASSPLGLAGLEQFF. The full variable domain, rest sourced from reference TRBV5-6 and TRBJ2-1, is DAGVTQSPTHLIKTRGQQVTLRCSPKSGHDTVSWYQQALGQGPQFIFQYYEEEERQRGNFPDRFSGHQFPNYSSELNVNALLLGDSALYLCASSPLGLAGLEQFFGPGTRLTVL.